Detailed here is one TCR beta chain. Germline V gives CDR1 KGHDR, CDR2 SFDVKD. The CDR3 has 15 residues. V lost 4 bases, J lost 5 bases, and 9 bases stayed unmatched. Here immunoSEQ multiplex PCR was the method, and the copy in TCRdb shows in-frame clones only, minus some. The sample has 200,000 to 250,000 clones; 86% are singletons. The cohort comprised adults aged 18 to 89 years residing in under 25 US areas. Assignment of participants to cohorts was predicated upon participant-reported clinical history. This entry comes from a study of blood T cell repertoires in COVID-19. The rearrangement joins TRBV24-1 to TRBJ2-5, with TRBD1 matching 7 bases. This receptor was obtained from a woman in her thirties or forties with acute COVID-19. Sequencing used PBMCs or T cells enriched from blood (not recorded which). The chain's CDR3 is CATSDPGQAGETQYF. CDR3 sequence (DNA): TGTGCCACCAGTGACCCAGGACAGGCCGGTGAGACCCAGTACTTC.